This T cell receptor (beta chain) stems from a study of blood T cell repertoires in COVID-19. Cohort allocation depended upon clinical history that participants reported. What the recovered Cohort 3 donors had was two negative PCRs, clearance, or symptom resolution. Germline CDR1 and CDR2: LGHDT and YNNKEL (reference sequence). Unmatched junction bases numbered 4, after V lost 1 base and J lost 8 bases. This CDR3 contains 14 residues. This clone was seen more than once but under ten times. Original handling: How many nucleated cells were present was estimated from reference gene primer amplification. The table came from immunoSEQ multiplex PCR; TCRdb's copy has only in-frame clones and leaves some out. V and J calls and clone size follow that table, whereas D and trimming were derived from the DNA. The sample has about 180,000 clones, approximately 85% seen once.

The rearrangement joins TRBV3-1 (or the pseudogene TRBV3-2) to TRBJ1-2; 10 nucleotides line up with TRBD1. The source material was PBMCs or T cells enriched from blood (not recorded which). The sequence was collected from a woman aged 30 to 39 who had recovered from COVID-19. In nucleotides, the CDR3 is TGTGCCAGCAGCCAAGGACAGGGGGCGCGGGGCTACACCTTC. Translated, it gives CASSQGQGARGYTF.